This T cell receptor beta chain was captured by sequencing in a study of Tregs in tolerant kidney transplant recipients. CDR1 and CDR2 (germline): SGHTA, FQGNSA. This CDR3 contains 14 residues. Trimming took off 5 bases at V and 8 bases at J, with 16 bases between the two ends. Repertoires were generated with immunoSEQ multiplex PCR, while TCRdb's copy carries only in-frame clones and drops some. The sample contains about 240,000 clones, 80% to 85% of which appear only once. General study results and limits: This study did not directly address biological reproducibility.

CD4+CD25+CD127- Tregs, CD4+CD25- non-Tregs, CD4 and CD8 cells were sorted. On this clone: What it binds is unknown.

The sequence was obtained from a human donor in good health. This rearrangement joins TRBV7-2 to TRBJ2-1; a weak D match, TRBD1 (5 bases). Sequencing used CD4+ T cells from blood. The CDR3 reads CASSPEWGVYEQFF. CDR3 coding DNA: TGTGCCAGCAGCCCCGAATGGGGCGTCTATGAGCAGTTCTTC.